The subject of this entry is one TCR beta chain. Its antigen is unidentified. V was pared by 3 bases and J by 6 bases, with 12 bases between. From germline, CDR1 is MNHNY and CDR2 SVGAGI (reference sequence). The CDR3 runs 15 residues. The repertoire was sequenced with immunoSEQ multiplex PCR; TCRdb's copy has only in-frame clones and lacks some. The sample lists some 95,000 clones; about 90% were seen once. The record originates from a study of T cell responses to AZD1222 COVID-19 vaccine. Overall study findings and caveats: Researchers took repertoire samples only after the peak T cell response had come. Among AZD1222 vaccinees, only 5 to 7 were seropositive at baseline. Dominant CD4 TCR responses targeted spike regions 160-218 and 743-854.

This specimen was peripheral blood, taken on day 0 of MenACWY control vaccination. The chain couples TRBV6-6 to TRBJ1-6, with no clear D. The clonotype was recovered from an adult in good health. CDR3 in amino acids: CASSYAQNSNSPLHF. DNA for the CDR3: TGTGCCAGCAGTTATGCCCAGAATTCTAATTCACCCCTCCACTTT.